This T cell receptor (beta chain) was recovered during a study of blood T cell repertoires in COVID-19. V was clipped by 6 bases and J by 7 bases, with 16 bases between them. This CDR3 spans 15 amino acids. Germline-derived CDR1 and CDR2 are SGHTA and FQGNSA. Per the original data handling: Estimation of nucleated cell counts relied on the amplification of reference gene primers. Here immunoSEQ multiplex PCR was the method, and the copy in TCRdb shows in-frame clones only, minus some. That table gives V, J and clone size, and the DNA gave D and trimming. The sample yields approximately 72,000 clones, around 90% seen once.

Sequenced material: peripheral blood. The rearrangement links TRBV7-2 to TRBJ1-6, with a tentative D call TRBD1 (6 bases). The sequence derives from a man aged 50 to 60 with acute or convalescent COVID-19. The CDR3, as DNA: TGTGCCAGCAGTCTTAACAGGGAAAACAATTCACCCCTCCACTTT. Its translation is CASSLNRENNSPLHF.